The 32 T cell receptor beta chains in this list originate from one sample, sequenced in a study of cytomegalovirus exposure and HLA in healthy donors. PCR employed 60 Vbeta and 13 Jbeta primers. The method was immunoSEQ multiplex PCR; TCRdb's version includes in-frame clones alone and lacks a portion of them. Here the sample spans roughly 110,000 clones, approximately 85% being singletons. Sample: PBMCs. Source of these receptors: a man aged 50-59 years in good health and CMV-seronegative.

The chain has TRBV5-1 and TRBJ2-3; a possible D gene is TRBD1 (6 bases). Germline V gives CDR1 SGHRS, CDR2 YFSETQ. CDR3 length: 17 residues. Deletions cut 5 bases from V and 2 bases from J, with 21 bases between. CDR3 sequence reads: CASRNRVFEWSTDTQYF. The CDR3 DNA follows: TGCGCCAGCAGGAACAGGGTCTTTGAGTGGTCCACAGATACGCAGTATTTT.

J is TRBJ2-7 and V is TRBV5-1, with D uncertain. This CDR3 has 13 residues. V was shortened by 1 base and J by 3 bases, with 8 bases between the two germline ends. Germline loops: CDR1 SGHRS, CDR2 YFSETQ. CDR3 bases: TGCGCCAGCAGCTTGTTCCCCCTCTACGAGCAGTACTTC. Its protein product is CASSLFPLYEQYF. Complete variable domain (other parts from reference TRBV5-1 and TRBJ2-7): KAGVTQTPRYLIKTRGQQVTLSCSPISGHRSVSWYQQTPGQGLQFLFEYFSETQRNKGNFPGRFSGRQFSNSRSEMNVSTLELGDSALYLCASSLFPLYEQYFGPGTRLTVT.

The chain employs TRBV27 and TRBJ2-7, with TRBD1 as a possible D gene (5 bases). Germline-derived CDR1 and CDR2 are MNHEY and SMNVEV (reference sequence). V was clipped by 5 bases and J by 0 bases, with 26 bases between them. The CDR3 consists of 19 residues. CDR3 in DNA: TGTGCCAGCAGTCCCCGTGGCTCTTATGACAGCTACTTCTCCTACGAGCAGTACTTC. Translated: CASSPRGSYDSYFSYEQYF.

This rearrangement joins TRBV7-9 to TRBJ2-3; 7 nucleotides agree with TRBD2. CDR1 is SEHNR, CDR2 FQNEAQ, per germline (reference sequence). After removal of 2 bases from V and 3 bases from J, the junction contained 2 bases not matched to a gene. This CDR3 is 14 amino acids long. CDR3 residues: CASSLTSETDTQYF. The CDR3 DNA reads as TGTGCCAGCAGCTTAACTAGCGAGACAGATACGCAGTATTTT.

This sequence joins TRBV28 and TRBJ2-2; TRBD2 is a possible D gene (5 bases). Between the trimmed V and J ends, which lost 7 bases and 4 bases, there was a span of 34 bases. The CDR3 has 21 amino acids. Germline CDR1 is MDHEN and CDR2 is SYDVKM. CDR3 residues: CASTKEELGRFKRFTTGELFF. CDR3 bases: TGTGCCAGCACAAAGGAGGAACTCGGCAGGTTCAAAAGGTTTACCACCGGGGAGCTGTTTTTT. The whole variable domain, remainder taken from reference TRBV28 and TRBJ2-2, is DVKVTQSSRYLVKRTGEKVFLECVQDMDHENMFWYRQDPGLGLRLIYFSYDVKMKEKGDIPEGYSVSREKKERFSLILESASTNQTSMYLCASTKEELGRFKRFTTGELFFGEGSRLTVL.

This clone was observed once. The CDR3 protein is CASSQGRNTEAFF. In DNA form, the CDR3 reads TGTGCCAGCAGCCAAGGGAGGAACACTGAAGCTTTCTTT. This chain links TRBV7-2 with TRBJ1-1; D remains unclear. The CDR3 sequence is 13 residues long. V lost 5 bases, J lost 1 base, and 8 bases lay in between. Germline lookup yields CDR1 SGHTA and CDR2 FQGNSA.

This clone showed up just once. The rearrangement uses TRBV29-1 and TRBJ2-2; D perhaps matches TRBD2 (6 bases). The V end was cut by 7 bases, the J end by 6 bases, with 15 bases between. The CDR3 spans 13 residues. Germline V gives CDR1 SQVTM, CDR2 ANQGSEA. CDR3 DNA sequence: TGCAGCGCCTATAGGTGGGGGGCCGGGGAGCTGTTTTTT. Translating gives CSAYRWGAGELFF.

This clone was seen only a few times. The CDR3 nucleotides read TGTGCCAGCAGTCCAGGGGGAGTTCCTTCCGAAAAACTGTTTTTT. Translating gives CASSPGGVPSEKLFF. V gene TRBV5-4 combines with J gene TRBJ1-4; 7 bases align to TRBD1. The CDR3 covers 15 residues. J gave up 8 bases and V 5 bases, and 12 bases lay outside the gene matches. In germline, CDR1 is SGHNT, CDR2 YYREEE (reference sequence).

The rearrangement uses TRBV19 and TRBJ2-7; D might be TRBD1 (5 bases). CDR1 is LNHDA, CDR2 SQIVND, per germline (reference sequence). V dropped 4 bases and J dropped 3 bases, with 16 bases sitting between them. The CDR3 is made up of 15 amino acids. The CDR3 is CASSTYGALLYEQYF. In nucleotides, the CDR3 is TGTGCCAGTAGTACCTATGGGGCCCTACTCTACGAGCAGTACTTC.

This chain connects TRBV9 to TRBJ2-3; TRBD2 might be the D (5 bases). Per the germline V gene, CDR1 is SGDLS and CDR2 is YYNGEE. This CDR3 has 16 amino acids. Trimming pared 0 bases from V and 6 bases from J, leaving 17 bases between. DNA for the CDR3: TGTGCCAGCAGCGTAGAGGGCCGGGGAGATTTCGATACGCAGTATTTT. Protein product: CASSVEGRGDFDTQYF. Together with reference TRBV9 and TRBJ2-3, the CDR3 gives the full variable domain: DSGVTQTPKHLITATGQRVTLRCSPRSGDLSVYWYQQSLDQGLQFLIQYYNGEERAKGNILERFSAQQFPDLHSELNLSSLELGDSALYFCASSVEGRGDFDTQYFGPGTRLTVL.

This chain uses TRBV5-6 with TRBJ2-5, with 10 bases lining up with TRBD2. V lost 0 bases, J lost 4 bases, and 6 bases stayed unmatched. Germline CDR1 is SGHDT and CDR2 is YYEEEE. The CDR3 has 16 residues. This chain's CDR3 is CASSLGSGGAAETQYF. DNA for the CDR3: TGTGCCAGCAGCTTGGGGAGCGGGGGGGCCGCAGAGACCCAGTACTTC.

The CDR3 loop reads CASSKTTGSPYEQYF. The CDR3 DNA follows: TGTGCCAGCAGCAAGACGACAGGGTCTCCCTACGAGCAGTACTTC. The chain links TRBV7-8 to TRBJ2-5; 7 positions agree with TRBD1. With the DNA end fitting TRBJ2-7 better, the J assignment may be wrong. This CDR3 contains 15 residues. Per germline, CDR1 SGHVS and CDR2 FQNEAQ.

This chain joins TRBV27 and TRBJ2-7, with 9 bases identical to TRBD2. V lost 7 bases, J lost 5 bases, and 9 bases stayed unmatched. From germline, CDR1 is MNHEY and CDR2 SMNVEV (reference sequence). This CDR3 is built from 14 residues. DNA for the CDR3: TGTGCCAGCAACCCTAGCGGGGCCAATGACGAGCAGTACTTC. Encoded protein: CASNPSGANDEQYF.

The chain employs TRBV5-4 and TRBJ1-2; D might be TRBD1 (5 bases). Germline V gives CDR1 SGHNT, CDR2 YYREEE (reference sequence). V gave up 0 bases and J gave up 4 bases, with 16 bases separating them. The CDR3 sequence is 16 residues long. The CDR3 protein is CASSLAGRVSGYGYTF. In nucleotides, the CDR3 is TGTGCCAGCAGCTTGGCCGGCAGGGTTTCCGGCTATGGCTACACCTTC.

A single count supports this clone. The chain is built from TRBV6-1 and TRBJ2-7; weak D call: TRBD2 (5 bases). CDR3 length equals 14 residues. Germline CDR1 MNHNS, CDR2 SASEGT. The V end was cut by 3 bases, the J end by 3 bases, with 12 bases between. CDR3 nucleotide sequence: TGTGCCAGCAGTGACAGCGGCGGGTACTACGAGCAGTACGTC. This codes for CASSDSGGYYEQYV.

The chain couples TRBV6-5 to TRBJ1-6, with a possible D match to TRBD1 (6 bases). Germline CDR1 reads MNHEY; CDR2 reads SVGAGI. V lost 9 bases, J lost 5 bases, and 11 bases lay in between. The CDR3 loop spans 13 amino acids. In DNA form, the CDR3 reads TGTGCCAGTACAGGACAGAATAATTCACCCCTCCACTTT. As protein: CASTGQNNSPLHF.

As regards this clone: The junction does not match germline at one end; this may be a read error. Here the CDR3 reads CSSREVGTEAFF. The DNA for the CDR3 is TGTTCCAGCAGGGAGGTCGGGACTGAAGCTTTCTTT. The chain has TRBV7-9 and TRBJ1-1; D possibly corresponds to TRBD1 (5 bases). Germline V lookup: CDR1 SEHNR, CDR2 FQNEAQ (reference sequence). The CDR3 length is 12 residues.

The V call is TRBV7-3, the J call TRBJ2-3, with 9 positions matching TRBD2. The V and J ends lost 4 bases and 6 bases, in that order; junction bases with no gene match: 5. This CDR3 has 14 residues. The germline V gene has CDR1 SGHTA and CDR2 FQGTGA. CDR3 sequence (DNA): TGTGCCAGCAGCTCCGCGGGGGGGCCGGATACGCAGTATTTT. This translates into CASSSAGGPDTQYF.

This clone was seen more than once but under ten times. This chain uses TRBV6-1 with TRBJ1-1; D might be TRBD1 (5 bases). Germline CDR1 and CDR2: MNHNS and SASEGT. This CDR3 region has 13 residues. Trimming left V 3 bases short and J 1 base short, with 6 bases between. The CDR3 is CASSEGGNTEAFF. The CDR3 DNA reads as TGTGCCAGCAGTGAGGGGGGGAACACTGAAGCTTTCTTT.

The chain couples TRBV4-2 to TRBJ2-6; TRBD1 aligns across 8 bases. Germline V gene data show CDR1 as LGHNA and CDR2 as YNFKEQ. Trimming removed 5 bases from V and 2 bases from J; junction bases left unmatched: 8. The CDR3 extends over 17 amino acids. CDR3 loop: CASSAGQGNAGANVLTF. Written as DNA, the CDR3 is TGTGCCAGCAGCGCAGGACAGGGTAACGCTGGGGCCAACGTCCTGACTTTC.

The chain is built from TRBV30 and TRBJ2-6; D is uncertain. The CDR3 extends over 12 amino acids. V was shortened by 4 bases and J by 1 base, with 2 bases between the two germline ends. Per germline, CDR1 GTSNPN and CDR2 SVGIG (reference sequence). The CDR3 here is CAWTSGANVLTF. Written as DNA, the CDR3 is TGTGCCTGGACTTCTGGGGCCAACGTCCTGACTTTC.

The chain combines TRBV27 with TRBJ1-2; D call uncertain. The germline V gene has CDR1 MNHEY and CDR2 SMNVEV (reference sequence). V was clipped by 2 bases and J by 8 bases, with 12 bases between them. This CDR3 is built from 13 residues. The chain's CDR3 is CASSLMGVQGYTF. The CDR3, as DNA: TGTGCCAGCAGTTTAATGGGCGTCCAAGGCTACACCTTC.

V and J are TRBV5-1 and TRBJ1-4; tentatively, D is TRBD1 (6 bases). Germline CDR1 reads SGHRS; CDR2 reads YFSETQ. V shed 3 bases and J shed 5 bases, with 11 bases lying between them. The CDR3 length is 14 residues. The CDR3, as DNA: TGCGCCAGCAGCTGGGGGCTTGACAATGAAAAACTGTTTTTT. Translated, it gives CASSWGLDNEKLFF.

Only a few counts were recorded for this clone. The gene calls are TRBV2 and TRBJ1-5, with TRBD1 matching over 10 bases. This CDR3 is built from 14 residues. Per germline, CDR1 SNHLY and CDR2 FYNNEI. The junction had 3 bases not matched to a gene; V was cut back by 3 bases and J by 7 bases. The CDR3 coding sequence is TGTGCCAGCAGTGAGGGACAGGGGAACCAGCCCCAGCATTTT. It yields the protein CASSEGQGNQPQHF.

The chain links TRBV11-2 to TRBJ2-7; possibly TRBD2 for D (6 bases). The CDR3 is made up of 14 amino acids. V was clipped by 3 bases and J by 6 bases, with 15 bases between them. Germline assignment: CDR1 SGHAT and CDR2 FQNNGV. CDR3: CASSFSGGGAEQYV. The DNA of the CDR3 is TGTGCCAGCAGCTTCAGTGGCGGAGGGGCCGAGCAGTACGTC.

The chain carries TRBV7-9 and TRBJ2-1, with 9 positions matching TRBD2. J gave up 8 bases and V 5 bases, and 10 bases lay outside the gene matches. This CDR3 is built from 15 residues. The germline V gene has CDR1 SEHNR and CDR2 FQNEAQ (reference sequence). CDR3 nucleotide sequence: TGTGCCAGCAGCCTTCAGCGGGGGGCCGGGGATGAGCAGTTCTTC. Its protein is CASSLQRGAGDEQFF.

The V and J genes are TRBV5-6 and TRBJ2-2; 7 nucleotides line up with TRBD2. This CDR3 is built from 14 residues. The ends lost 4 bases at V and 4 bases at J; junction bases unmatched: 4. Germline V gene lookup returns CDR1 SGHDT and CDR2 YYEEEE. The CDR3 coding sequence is TGTGCCAGCAGCCCCGGGGGGAGCACCGGGGAGCTGTTTTTT. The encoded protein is CASSPGGSTGELFF.

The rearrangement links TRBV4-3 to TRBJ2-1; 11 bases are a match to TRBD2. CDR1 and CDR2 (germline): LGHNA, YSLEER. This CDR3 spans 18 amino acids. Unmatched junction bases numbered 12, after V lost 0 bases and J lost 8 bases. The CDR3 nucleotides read TGCGCCAGCAGCCAAGAGGTGATAGCGGGGGGGCCAGGGGATGAGCAGTTCTTC. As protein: CASSQEVIAGGPGDEQFF.

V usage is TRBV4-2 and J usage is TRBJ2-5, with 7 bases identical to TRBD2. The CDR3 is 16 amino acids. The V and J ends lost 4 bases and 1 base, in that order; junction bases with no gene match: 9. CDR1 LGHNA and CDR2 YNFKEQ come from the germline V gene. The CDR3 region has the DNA TGTGCCAGCAGCCTTTCTACTAGCGCTTCCCAAGAGACCCAGTACTTC. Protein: CASSLSTSASQETQYF.

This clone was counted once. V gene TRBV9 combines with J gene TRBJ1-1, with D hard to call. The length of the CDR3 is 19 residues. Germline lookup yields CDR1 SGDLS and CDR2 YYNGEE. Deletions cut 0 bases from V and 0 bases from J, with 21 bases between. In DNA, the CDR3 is TGTGCCAGCAGCGTAGCGCAGCGAGGAACTCGGAGGATGAACACTGAAGCTTTCTTT. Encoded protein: CASSVAQRGTRRMNTEAFF. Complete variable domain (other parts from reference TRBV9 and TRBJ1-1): DSGVTQTPKHLITATGQRVTLRCSPRSGDLSVYWYQQSLDQGLQFLIQYYNGEERAKGNILERFSAQQFPDLHSELNLSSLELGDSALYFCASSVAQRGTRRMNTEAFFGQGTRLTVV.

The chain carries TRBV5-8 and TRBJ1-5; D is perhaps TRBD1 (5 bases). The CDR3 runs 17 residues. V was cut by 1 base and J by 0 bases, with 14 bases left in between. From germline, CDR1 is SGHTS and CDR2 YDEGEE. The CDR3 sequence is CASSLRRRDYSNQPQHF. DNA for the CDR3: TGTGCCAGCAGCTTGCGAAGGCGGGACTATAGCAATCAGCCCCAGCATTTT. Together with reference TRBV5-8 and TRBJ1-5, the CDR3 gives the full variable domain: EAGVTQSPTHLIKTRGQQATLRCSPISGHTSVYWYQQALGLGLQFLLWYDEGEERNRGNFPPRFSGRQFPNYSSELNVNALELEDSALYLCASSLRRRDYSNQPQHFGDGTRLSIL.

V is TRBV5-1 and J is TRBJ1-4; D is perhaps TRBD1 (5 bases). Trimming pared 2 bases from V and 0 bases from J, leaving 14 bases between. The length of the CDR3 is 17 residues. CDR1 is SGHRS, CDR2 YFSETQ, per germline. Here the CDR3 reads CASSFRGVGATNEKLFF. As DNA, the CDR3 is TGCGCCAGCAGCTTCCGGGGGGTCGGGGCAACTAATGAAAAACTGTTTTTT. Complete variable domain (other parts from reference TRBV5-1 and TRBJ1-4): KAGVTQTPRYLIKTRGQQVTLSCSPISGHRSVSWYQQTPGQGLQFLFEYFSETQRNKGNFPGRFSGRQFSNSRSEMNVSTLELGDSALYLCASSFRGVGATNEKLFFGSGTQLSVL.